A selection of T cell receptor beta chains follows, all from one sample in a study of shared clonotypes between healthy human individuals. Assay used: immunoSEQ multiplex PCR; TCRdb lists only in-frame clones, some missing. Here the sample spans 650,000 to 800,000 clones, around 77% being singletons. Specimen: memory CD4+ T cells sorted from blood. The receptor set was obtained from a woman aged 25 to 39 in good health. The CDR3 runs from the conserved cysteine through the conserved F or W. D genes are given only for firm matches. Size is stated for part of the rows, as once, few or many counts, or as a class when the clone is expanded.

.	.	TRBV15	TRBJ1-1	CATSRSDSLNTEAFF	TGTGCCACCAGCAGGTCGGACAGCCTCAACACTGAAGCTTTCTTT
few	.	TRBV5-4	TRBJ1-1	CASSIQVNTEAFF	TGTGCCAGCAGCATACAGGTGAACACTGAAGCTTTCTTT
.	TRBD1	TRBV18	TRBJ1-2	CASSPPATGGIGGYTF	TGTGCCAGCTCACCACCGGCGACAGGGGGAATCGGTGGCTACACCTTC
few	TRBD1	TRBV9	TRBJ1-2	CASSVVGGGGTF	TGTGCCAGCAGCGTAGTAGGGGGCGGCGGCACCTTC
.	TRBD2	TRBV7-8	TRBJ2-7	CASSHGLAGSYEQYF	TGTGCCAGCAGCCACGGGCTAGCGGGGTCCTACGAGCAGTACTTC
.	.	TRBV7-9	TRBJ2-2	CAPRSGRTGELFF	TGTGCCCCCAGAAGCGGTCGCACCGGGGAGCTGTTTTTT
.	TRBD1	TRBV18	TRBJ1-5	CASSSGQGLVENQPQHF	TGTGCCAGCTCATCCGGACAGGGTTTGGTCGAGAATCAGCCCCAGCATTTT
few	.	TRBV19	TRBJ1-4	CASSIERDEKLFF	TGTGCCAGTAGTATTGAAAGGGATGAAAAACTGTTTTTT
few	TRBD2	TRBV7-7	TRBJ2-3	CASSYGPGLAGGNTQYF	TGTGCCAGCAGCTATGGGCCGGGACTAGCGGGAGGAAATACGCAGTATTTT
few	TRBD2	TRBV27	TRBJ2-7	CASGPAGGTYEQYF	TGTGCCAGTGGCCCTGCGGGAGGCACCTACGAGCAGTACTTC
.	.	TRBV7-2	TRBJ2-5	CASSLWAGETQYF	TGTGCCAGCAGCTTATGGGCAGGAGAGACCCAGTACTTC
.	.	TRBV6-5	TRBJ2-4	CASSSSLGDIQYF	TGTGCCAGCAGCTCCTCGCTCGGAGACATTCAGTACTTC
.	TRBD1	TRBV2	TRBJ1-5	CASSPRTGRQPQHF	TGTGCCAGCAGTCCAAGGACAGGAAGGCAGCCCCAGCATTTT
.	TRBD1	TRBV19	TRBJ2-3	CASSIPFKQGANTQYF	TGTGCCAGTAGTATTCCCTTCAAACAGGGGGCGAATACGCAGTATTTT
.	TRBD1	TRBV14	TRBJ2-1	CASSQFASGQRRYNEQFF	TGTGCCAGCAGTCAATTTGCCTCGGGACAGCGACGGTACAATGAGCAGTTCTTC
once	.	TRBV10-3	TRBJ1-1	CAISESGTRVFF	TGTGCCATCAGTGAGTCGGGAACCAGGGTTTTCTTT
.	TRBD1	TRBV18	TRBJ1-4	CASSPGTGTEKLFF	TGTGCCAGCTCACCGGGGACAGGGACTGAAAAACTGTTTTTT
.	TRBD2	TRBV5-1	TRBJ2-1	CASSLRVAGGGNEQFF	TGCGCCAGCAGCTTGCGAGTGGCGGGAGGCGGGAATGAGCAGTTCTTC
.	.	TRBV19	TRBJ2-5	CASSISVGGWTQYF	TGTGCCAGTAGTATATCCGTGGGAGGTTGGACCCAGTACTTC
many	.	TRBV11-1	TRBJ2-6	CASSLWASSGANVLTF	TGTGCCAGCAGCTTATGGGCCAGCTCTGGGGCCAACGTCCTGACTTTC
few	TRBD1	TRBV7-9	TRBJ1-2	CASSSHSTGVGGYTF	TGTGCCAGCAGCTCCCATTCGACAGGGGTCGGTGGCTACACCTTC
few	.	TRBV18	TRBJ2-7	CASSSGQFEQYF	TGTGCCAGCTCCTCTGGACAGTTCGAGCAGTACTTC